This paragraph covers one T cell receptor (beta chain) sequence. The antigen is unknown. These data belong to a study of Ad26.COV2.S vaccination and SARS-CoV-2 variants. Germline V CDR1 and CDR2: MNHNS, SASEGT. This CDR3 region has 14 residues. V lost 3 bases to trimming and J lost 0 bases, with 8 bases between them. Clones were sequenced by immunoSEQ multiplex PCR, and TCRdb holds only the in-frame ones, with some missing. The data show roughly 680,000 clones, roughly 90% seen once. Notes on the study in general: Placebo recipients had lower spike-specific TCR breadth than vaccine recipients. Analyses of TCR breadth and depth may have underestimated total T cell responses. Vaccinees and placebo recipients showed similar non-spike TCR breadth.

Indicated treatment: roughly 20 received Ad26.COV2.S at low or high dose, single or two shots; roughly five received placebo; per-sample allocation not given. Sampling took place 63 days after the first vaccine or placebo injection. Aged 18-55 years, donor was enrolled in Boston in the early 2020s. V and J are TRBV6-1 and TRBJ1-1; the D is unclear. The TCR comes from a person aged 18-65 years who received the Ad26.COV2.S COVID-19 vaccine or a placebo. This specimen was peripheral blood, taken in a trial of Ad26.COV2.S vaccine versus placebo. The CDR3 here is CASSESGMNTEAFF. Here the CDR3 DNA reads TGTGCCAGCAGTGAGTCGGGGATGAACACTGAAGCTTTCTTT.